The clone carrying this T cell receptor (beta chain) showed up just a few times. The sample is drawn from a study of T cells in Graves' hyperthyroidism and ophthalmopathy. Across the study: Staff took peripheral blood when the initial diagnosis was made, before any treatment began.

RNA transcripts yielded amplified TCR beta CDR3 regions. TCR CDR3 regions were first amplified by RT-PCR with HTBI primers. In TCRdb, the multiplex PCR reads were re-called with MiXCR into one record per CDR3 protein. This sample has a few hundred thousand distinct CDR3 sequences, with roughly 15% found just once. This CDR3 has 16 amino acids. V lost 0 bases, J lost 5 bases, and 8 bases stayed unmatched. Per germline, CDR1 PRHDT and CDR2 FYEKMQ (reference sequence). The source material was blood. The TCR originated in a woman in her forties or fifties with Graves' hyperthyroidism that later progressed to Graves' ophthalmopathy. The V and J genes are TRBV13 and TRBJ1-1; 8 positions agree with TRBD1. CDR3 sequence: CASSLGDRGSGTEAFF. The CDR3 nucleotides read TGTGCCAGCAGCTTAGGCGACAGGGGATCTGGGACTGAAGCTTTCTTT.